The text below deals with one TCR beta chain. The sample holds a few counts of this clone. Its antigen target is currently unknown. Base qualities are not at hand, and no much larger clone is one base apart. The data derive from a study of blood T cell repertoires in COVID-19 (dated by TCRdb to between 2020 and 2021). Looking at the study overall: Collaborator samples came from the United States, Italy and Spain and covered acute and convalescent phases of COVID-19. The prospective study material was composed of cDNA or gDNA derived from T cells, B-cell-depleted T cells, or PBMCs. Subjects who had been exposed to COVID-19, were actively infected with it, or had recovered from it provided the deeply sampled blood TCRbeta repertoires that made up the dataset. The repertoires were released in a freely available public database intended as a resource for research on the immune response to SARS-CoV-2. Samples came from the ongoing ImmuneRACE study (first 160 participants) plus 1,254 subjects from 6 global collaborators. The sample metadata nearly always contained a de-identified subject ID, COVID-19 status, age in years and sex. Where available, HLA class I and class II types were taken from metadata supplied by the sample provider and were not determined by assay-based typing. Overall study outcomes, separate from this receptor: Clinical and demographic metadata were provided uncurated, with the amount varying by source and participant.

Collaborating institutions collected whole blood in K2EDTA tubes following their own protocols. For TCRbeta analysis, collaborator samples were shipped as frozen whole blood, as isolated PBMCs, or as DNA extracted from either sample type. The immunoSEQ Assay, a bias-controlled multiplex PCR, was used to amplify TCRbeta CDR3 regions from genomic DNA. Regarding the original processing steps: The number of nucleated cells in each sample was estimated by amplification of reference gene primers within the assay. To quantify the absolute abundance of each unique TCRbeta CDR3 rearrangement, sequence reads were collapsed and filtered. For each sample, productive Simpson clonality was calculated as the square root of Simpson's diversity index across productive rearrangements. TCRdb stores this immuneACCESS table with in-frame sequences only. Part of the clones is absent; in the studies checked, under half of the shortfall reflects unresolved V genes, and no reason is known for the rest. That table furnishes V, J and clone size, whereas the DNA furnished D and trimming. Within this sample are about 150,000 clones, with roughly 80% of them counted one time only. The top ten constitute about 1.8% of the sample.

This sequence originates from an elderly man with acute or convalescent COVID-19. Sequenced material: peripheral blood.

The CDR3 is CASSLSPNQGTGLSPECYGYTF. The nucleotide sequence reads as follows: TGTGCCAGCAGCTTAAGTCCTAACCAAGGGACAGGGTTGAGTCCCGAGTGCTATGGCTACACCTTC. In this chain, TRBV7-3 is recombined with TRBJ1-2; 9 central nucleotides agree with TRBD1. Counted from cysteine to phenylalanine, this CDR3 has 22 amino acids. Only the CDR3 part of the read is kept: 66 bases, read in frame from the first base. Germline trimming amounts to 1 base on V and 4 bases on J, with 25 as the count of junction bases outside the gene matches. The CDR1 and CDR2 encoded by the germline V gene are SGHTA and FQGTGA.